This TCR beta chain was observed in a study of beta chain features in type 1 diabetes. Study results and caveats: Shorter templates might be favored by PCR, and equally so in patients and in controls.

This clone was seen a handful of times. Its antigen is unidentified. The CDR3 consists of 12 residues. Germline CDR1 SEHNR, CDR2 FQNEAQ (reference sequence). V lost 0 bases and J 11 bases, leaving 9 bases between the germline ends. All of the isolated RNA was reverse transcribed, so expressed TCRB transcripts were sequenced. Data came from immunoSEQ multiplex PCR; TCRdb stores just in-frame clones and leaves some out. The data show over 100,000 clones, almost 40% seen once. The sequencing sample was made of stem cell memory CD4+ T cells from blood. This TCR was recovered from a woman aged 18-29 years in good health. The V and J genes are TRBV7-9 and TRBJ2-3; no firm D call. The DNA for the CDR3 is TGTGCCAGCAGCTTAGCTGTTAGTAGGCAGTATTTT. This codes for CASSLAVSRQYF.